Reported below is one TCR beta chain. No antigen is known for it. The data were produced by immunoSEQ multiplex PCR, yet TCRdb's version contains in-frame clones alone and is incomplete. Of about 140,000 clones listed, about 89% were seen once; the top ten hold about 4.8%. These data come from a study of T cell responses to AZD1222 COVID-19 vaccine. In the study overall: Second doses at about 4 or about 12 weeks were pooled.

Overall study results and limits: Vaccine-associated CD4 TCRs ranged over spike, dominating at 160-218 and 743-854. The repertoires were collected only after the peak T cell response. Baseline serostatus was positive in only six AZD1222 recipients.

The germline V and J ends were trimmed by 5 bases and 0 bases, with 12 bases remaining between them. The CDR3 has 15 amino acids. Germline V lookup: CDR1 SGHTA, CDR2 FQGNSA. Sequencing was performed on peripheral blood, taken on day 0 of AZD1222 vaccination. The chain recombines TRBV7-2 with TRBJ2-3; weak D call: TRBD2 (6 bases). This sequence was found in an adult in good health. The CDR3 spells CASSPRDWSTDTQYF. The CDR3 DNA sequence: TGTGCCAGCAGCCCCCGGGACTGGAGCACAGATACGCAGTATTTT.